Listed here are 26 T cell receptor beta chains from one sample, sequenced in a study of blood T cell repertoires in COVID-19. Sequenced by immunoSEQ multiplex PCR; TCRdb stores in-frame clones only, minus some. The profile shows about 170,000 clones, around 88% of them singletons. The sequenced sample consisted of PBMCs or T cells enriched from blood (not recorded which). These receptors all come from a woman between 50 and 59 years old in a cohort exposed to, infected with or recovered from COVID-19 (not recorded which).

The chain uses TRBV19 and TRBJ1-6, with a tentative D call TRBD1 (5 bases). The ends were cut back, 4 bases at V and 8 bases at J, with 12 bases in the middle. CDR3 length: 14 amino acids. Per the germline V gene, CDR1 is LNHDA and CDR2 is SQIVND (reference sequence). The CDR3, as DNA: TGTGCCAGTAGTAATCAGGGTGGGGATTCACCCCTCCACTTT. It specifies CASSNQGGDSPLHF.

The chain is built from TRBV6-5 and TRBJ1-1; no clear D gene. Trimming left V 0 bases short and J 3 bases short, with 8 bases between. The CDR3 runs to 14 residues. Germline values: CDR1 MNHEY, CDR2 SVGAGI. The CDR3 sequence is CASSYSRADTEAFF. The CDR3 DNA reads TGTGCCAGCAGTTACTCGAGAGCTGACACTGAAGCTTTCTTT.

This clone was seen more than once but under ten times. The chain combines TRBV2 with TRBJ1-5, with D possibly matching TRBD1 (6 bases). V was shortened by 4 bases and J by 1 base, with 11 bases between the two germline ends. The CDR3 consists of 15 residues. The germline CDR1 and CDR2 sequences are SNHLY and FYNNEI. The CDR3 sequence is CASSAGTLSNQPQHF. DNA of the CDR3: TGTGCCAGCAGTGCTGGGACACTAAGCAATCAGCCCCAGCATTTT.

This clone was recorded a few times. V is TRBV5-1 and J is TRBJ2-7, with D tentatively TRBD1 (6 bases). Germline V CDR1 and CDR2: SGHRS, YFSETQ. Trimming removed 1 base at V and 1 base at J, with 12 bases between. This CDR3 spans 15 amino acids. This CDR3 is CASSLSAGVSYEQYF. The CDR3 region has the DNA TGCGCCAGCAGCTTGTCGGCAGGGGTTTCCTACGAGCAGTACTTC.

V usage is TRBV6-2 or TRBV6-3 and J usage is TRBJ1-5; the match to TRBD1 covers 7 bases. V trimming: 0 bases; J trimming: 0 bases; junction bases outside the gene matches: 5. This CDR3 has 17 residues. The germline V gene has CDR1 MNHEY and CDR2 SVGEGT. In DNA form, the CDR3 reads TGTGCCAGCAGTTACTCGAGGGACAGATATAGCAATCAGCCCCAGCATTTT. Its protein product is CASSYSRDRYSNQPQHF.

The chain has TRBV7-6 and TRBJ2-7, with TRBD2 matching over 7 bases. Unmatched junction bases numbered 13, after V lost 5 bases and J lost 0 bases. CDR1 and CDR2 (germline): SGHVS, FNYEAQ. The CDR3 runs to 17 residues. As DNA, the CDR3 is TGTGCCAGCAGCGCCCTAGTAGGACTAGAGAGCTCCTACGAGCAGTACTTC. It encodes CASSALVGLESSYEQYF.

The chain uses TRBV12-3 or TRBV12-4 and TRBJ1-1, with a possible D match to TRBD1 (6 bases). The length of the CDR3 is 13 residues. The germline V and J ends were trimmed by 7 bases and 1 base, with 10 bases remaining between them. DNA for the CDR3: TGTGCCAGCAACCTACAGGGGAACACTGAAGCTTTCTTT. It specifies CASNLQGNTEAFF.

The V gene is TRBV9, the J gene TRBJ1-1; possibly TRBD1 for D (5 bases). The CDR3 sequence is 12 residues long. V shed 4 bases and J shed 7 bases, with 11 bases lying between them. The V gene's germline CDR1 is SGDLS and CDR2 YYNGEE. CDR3 loop: CASSHDGGEAFF. Written as DNA, the CDR3 is TGTGCCAGCAGCCACGACGGGGGTGAAGCTTTCTTT.

The rearrangement joins TRBV5-8 to TRBJ1-5; D is unresolved. Trimming took 2 bases from V and 9 from J, leaving 18 bases between them. The CDR3 runs 15 residues. Germline values: CDR1 SGHTS, CDR2 YDEGEE. DNA for the CDR3: TGTGCCAGCAGCTTTTATCATCCCGTATCAGTGCCCCAGCATTTT. Encoded protein: CASSFYHPVSVPQHF.

J is TRBJ1-1 and V is TRBV19, with 7 positions matching TRBD1. J was trimmed by 3 bases and V by 4 bases; bases with no gene match: 5. Germline V CDR1 and CDR2: LNHDA, SQIVND (reference sequence). The CDR3 has 14 residues. The DNA for the CDR3 is TGTGCCAGTAGTAGAGATACAGGGGACACTGAAGCTTTCTTT. This translates into CASSRDTGDTEAFF.

The DNA of the CDR3 is TGTGCCAGCGATTTCCGGGGGGCAGATACGCAGTATTTT. Amino acid sequence: CASDFRGADTQYF. The chain has TRBV18 and TRBJ2-3; 7 nucleotides match TRBD2. Per the germline V gene, CDR1 is KGHSH and CDR2 is LQKENI. CDR3 length equals 13 residues. With 8 bases clipped from V and 4 bases from J, the junction kept 6 bases outside the gene matches.

This clone came up once. V gene TRBV19 combines with J gene TRBJ2-7, with 7 positions matching TRBD1. Germline CDR1 reads LNHDA; CDR2 reads SQIVND (reference sequence). V was clipped by 3 bases and J by 2 bases; unmatched bases: 7. The CDR3 has 15 residues. CDR3 protein: CASSIQPGQTYEQYF. CDR3 bases: TGTGCCAGTAGTATCCAGCCGGGACAGACCTACGAGCAGTACTTC.

The rearrangement links TRBV24-1 to TRBJ1-1; TRBD1 matches 8 bases. Germline V gene data show CDR1 as KGHDR and CDR2 as SFDVKD. V shed 7 bases and J 1 base; nucleotides not matched to a gene: 7. The CDR3 spans 15 residues. CDR3 in DNA: TGTGCCACCAGGCCGCCCGGGACAGGGAACACTGAAGCTTTCTTT. It encodes CATRPPGTGNTEAFF.

The V and J genes are TRBV6-5 and TRBJ1-6, with D perhaps matching TRBD1 (5 bases). CDR1 MNHEY and CDR2 SVGAGI come from the germline V gene. CDR3 size: 15 residues. Trimming removed 6 bases from V and 9 bases from J, with 18 bases in between. For the CDR3, the DNA is TGTGCCAGCAGCGGGCATGGGGCTGGTAGTTCACCCCTCCACTTT. This gives the protein CASSGHGAGSSPLHF.

There are a few counts of this clone. The V gene is TRBV5-4, the J gene TRBJ2-3; 11 bases map to TRBD1. CDR1 and CDR2 from the germline V gene are SGHNT and YYREEE (reference sequence). The CDR3 consists of 15 residues. The J segment lost 2 bases and the V segment lost 4 bases, leaving 3 bases of the junction unmatched. The CDR3 DNA is TGTGCCAGCAGCAGGGACAGGGGGTTCACAGATACGCAGTATTTT. It encodes CASSRDRGFTDTQYF. The full variable domain, rest sourced from reference TRBV5-4 and TRBJ2-3, is ETGVTQSPTHLIKTRGQQVTLRCSSQSGHNTVSWYQQALGQGPQFIFQYYREEENGRGNFPPRFSGLQFPNYSSELNVNALELDDSALYLCASSRDRGFTDTQYFGPGTRLTVL.

In this sample, this clone turned up once. V and J are TRBV5-1 and TRBJ2-5; D is possibly TRBD1 (6 bases). V lost 0 bases and J 5 bases, leaving 11 bases between the germline ends. The CDR3 contains 14 residues. Germline V gene data show CDR1 as SGHRS and CDR2 as YFSETQ. CDR3 in amino acids: CASSLVAGVETQYF. The CDR3 region has the DNA TGCGCCAGCAGCTTGGTTGCAGGGGTCGAGACCCAGTACTTC.

CDR3 sequence reads: CASSIGTGPYEQYF. The CDR3 coding sequence is TGTGCCAGTAGTATCGGGACAGGGCCTTACGAGCAGTACTTC. The V and J genes are TRBV19 and TRBJ2-7, with 9 bases matching TRBD1. The junction had 4 bases not matched to a gene; V was cut back by 3 bases and J by 4 bases. CDR1 and CDR2 (germline): LNHDA, SQIVND (reference sequence). There are 14 residues in the CDR3.

The chain is built from TRBV3-1 (or the pseudogene TRBV3-2) and TRBJ1-6, with a tentative D call TRBD1 (6 bases). Looked up from germline, CDR1 is LGHDT and CDR2 is YNNKEL (reference sequence). V lost 2 bases to trimming and J lost 9 bases, with 14 bases between them. CDR3 length: 15 amino acids. The CDR3 spells CASSQSGPRGSPLHF. Written as DNA, the CDR3 is TGTGCCAGCAGCCAATCGGGCCCCAGGGGTTCACCCCTCCACTTT.

The rearrangement joins TRBV29-1 to TRBJ1-2, with D possibly matching TRBD1 (6 bases). V was trimmed by 1 base and J by 6 bases, leaving 18 bases between them. CDR1 is SQVTM, CDR2 ANQGSEA, per germline. The CDR3 sequence is 15 residues long. CDR3 sequence reads: CSVEGEGGGENGYTF. In nucleotides, the CDR3 is TGCAGCGTTGAAGGGGAGGGGGGAGGAGAGAATGGCTACACCTTC. The full variable domain, with the rest looked up from reference TRBV29-1 and TRBJ1-2, is SAVISQKPSRDICQRGTSLTIQCQVDSQVTMMFWYRQQPGQSLTLIATANQGSEATYESGFVIDKFPISRPNLTFSTLTVSNMSPEDSSIYLCSVEGEGGGENGYTFGSGTRLTVV.

This sequence joins TRBV3-1 (or the pseudogene TRBV3-2) and TRBJ2-2; TRBD2 aligns across 11 bases. V trimming: 6 bases; J trimming: 2 bases; junction bases outside the gene matches: 8. Germline loops: CDR1 LGHDT, CDR2 YNNKEL (reference sequence). CDR3 size: 17 residues. CDR3 protein: CASSHPLAGGNTGELFF. CDR3 DNA sequence: TGTGCCAGCAGTCACCCTCTAGCGGGGGGAAACACCGGGGAGCTGTTTTTT.

The chain uses TRBV30 and TRBJ1-5; D possibly corresponds to TRBD1 (5 bases). The V end was cut by 2 bases, the J end by 7 bases, with 12 bases between. This CDR3 is built from 13 residues. From germline, CDR1 is GTSNPN and CDR2 SVGIG (reference sequence). CDR3 nucleotides: TGTGCCTGGAGTTCCTGGAGGGACCAGCCCCAGCATTTT. The encoded protein is CAWSSWRDQPQHF. The whole variable domain, remainder taken from reference TRBV30 and TRBJ1-5, is SQTIHQWPATLVQPVGSPLSLECTVEGTSNPNLYWYRQAAGRGLQLLFYSVGIGQISSEVPQNLSASRPQDRQFILSSKKLLLSDSGFYLCAWSSWRDQPQHFGDGTRLSIL.

V is TRBV11-3 and J is TRBJ1-6; the D gene is possibly TRBD1 (5 bases). The V gene's germline CDR1 is SGHNT and CDR2 YENEEA. V was pared by 5 bases and J by 5 bases, with 10 bases between. The CDR3 has 14 amino acids. DNA for the CDR3: TGTGCCAGCAGCCGAACGGGGGATAATTCACCCCTCCACTTT. Amino acid sequence: CASSRTGDNSPLHF.

V usage is TRBV18 and J usage is TRBJ2-1; 9 bases match TRBD2. Germline V gives CDR1 KGHSH, CDR2 LQKENI. The trim removed 1 base at V and 4 bases at J, leaving 5 bases unmatched. The CDR3 loop spans 16 amino acids. The CDR3 loop reads CASSPRVAGEYNEQFF. The CDR3, as DNA: TGTGCCAGCTCACCACGGGTAGCGGGGGAATACAATGAGCAGTTCTTC.

The chain couples TRBV7-2 to TRBJ1-6, with D unresolved. Per germline, CDR1 SGHTA and CDR2 FQGNSA. V lost 4 bases and J 6 bases, leaving 10 bases between the germline ends. The CDR3 covers 14 residues. CDR3 nucleotide sequence: TGTGCCAGCAGCTCCCAACGAGTTAATTCACCCCTCCACTTT. Translation: CASSSQRVNSPLHF.

V is TRBV29-1 and J is TRBJ1-1; a possible D gene is TRBD1 (5 bases). CDR1 and CDR2 from the germline V gene are SQVTM and ANQGSEA. The V gene lost 6 bases and the J gene lost 4 bases, with 9 bases spanning the gap. This CDR3 region has 11 residues. CDR3 sequence: CSVAQGTEAFF. CDR3 nucleotides: TGCAGCGTGGCTCAGGGCACTGAAGCTTTCTTT.

The J gene is TRBJ2-5, the V gene TRBV23-1; 7 nucleotides align to TRBD2. TRBV23-1 counts as an open reading frame of uncertain function. V trimming: 4 bases; J trimming: 2 bases; junction bases outside the gene matches: 13. This CDR3 is 17 amino acids long. CDR3 loop: CASSLRRRGFLQETQYF. Written as DNA, the CDR3 is TGCGCCAGCAGTCTCCGAAGGCGGGGGTTCCTTCAAGAGACCCAGTACTTC.